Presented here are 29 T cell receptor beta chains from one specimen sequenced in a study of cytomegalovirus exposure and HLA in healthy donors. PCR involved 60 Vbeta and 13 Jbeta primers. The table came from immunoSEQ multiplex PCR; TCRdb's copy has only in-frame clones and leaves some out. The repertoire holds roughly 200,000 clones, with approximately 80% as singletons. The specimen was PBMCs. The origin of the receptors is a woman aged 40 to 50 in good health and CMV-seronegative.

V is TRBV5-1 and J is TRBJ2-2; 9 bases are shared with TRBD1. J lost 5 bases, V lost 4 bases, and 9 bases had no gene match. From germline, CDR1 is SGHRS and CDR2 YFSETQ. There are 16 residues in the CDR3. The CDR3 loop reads CASSRTGTGTTGELFF. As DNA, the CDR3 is TGCGCCAGCAGCCGGACCGGGACAGGGACTACCGGGGAGCTGTTTTTT.

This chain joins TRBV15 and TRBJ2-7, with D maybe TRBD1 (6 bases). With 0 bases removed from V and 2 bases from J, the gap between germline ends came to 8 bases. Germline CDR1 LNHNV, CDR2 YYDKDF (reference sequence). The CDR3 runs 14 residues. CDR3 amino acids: CATSRDRGPYEQYF. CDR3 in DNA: TGTGCCACCAGCAGAGACAGGGGCCCCTACGAGCAGTACTTC.

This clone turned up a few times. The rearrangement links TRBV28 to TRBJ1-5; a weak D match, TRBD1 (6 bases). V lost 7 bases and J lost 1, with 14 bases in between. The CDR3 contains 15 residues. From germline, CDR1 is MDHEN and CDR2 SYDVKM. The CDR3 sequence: CASNGAGTSNQPQHF. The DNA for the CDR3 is TGTGCCAGCAATGGGGCAGGGACAAGCAATCAGCCCCAGCATTTT.

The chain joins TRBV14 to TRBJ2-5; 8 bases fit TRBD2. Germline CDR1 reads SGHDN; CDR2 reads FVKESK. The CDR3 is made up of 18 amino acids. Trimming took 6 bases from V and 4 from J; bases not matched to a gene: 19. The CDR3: CASSSRGGRGGRGETQYF. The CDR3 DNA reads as TGTGCCAGCAGTTCAAGAGGCGGCCGGGGGGGTAGGGGAGAGACCCAGTACTTC. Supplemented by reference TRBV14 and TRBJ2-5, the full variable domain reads EAGVTQFPSHSVIEKGQTVTLRCDPISGHDNLYWYRRVMGKEIKFLLHFVKESKQDESGMPNNRFLAERTGGTYSTLKVQPAELEDSGVYFCASSSRGGRGGRGETQYFGPGTRLLVL.

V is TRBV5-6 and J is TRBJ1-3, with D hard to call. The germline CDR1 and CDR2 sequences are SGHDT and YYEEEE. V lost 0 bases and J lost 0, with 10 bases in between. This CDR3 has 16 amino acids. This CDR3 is CASSLGGFLSGNTIYF. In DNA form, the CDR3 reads TGTGCCAGCAGCTTGGGAGGTTTTCTCTCTGGAAACACCATATATTTT.

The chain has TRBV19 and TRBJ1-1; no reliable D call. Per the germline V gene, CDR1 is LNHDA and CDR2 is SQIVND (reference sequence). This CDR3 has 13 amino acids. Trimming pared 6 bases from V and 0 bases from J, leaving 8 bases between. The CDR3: CASSLTVNTEAFF. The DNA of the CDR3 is TGTGCCAGTAGCTTAACAGTGAACACTGAAGCTTTCTTT.

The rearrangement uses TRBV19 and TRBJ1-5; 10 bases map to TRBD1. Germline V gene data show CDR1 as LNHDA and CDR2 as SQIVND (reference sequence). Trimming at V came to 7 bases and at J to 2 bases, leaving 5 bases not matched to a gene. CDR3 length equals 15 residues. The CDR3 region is CASMGTGVGNQPQHF. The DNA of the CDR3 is TGTGCCAGTATGGGGACAGGGGTCGGCAATCAGCCCCAGCATTTT.

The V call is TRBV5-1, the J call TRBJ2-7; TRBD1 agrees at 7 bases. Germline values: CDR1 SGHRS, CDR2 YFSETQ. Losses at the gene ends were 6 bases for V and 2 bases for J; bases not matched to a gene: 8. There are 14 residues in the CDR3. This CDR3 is CASNRGRPPYEQYF. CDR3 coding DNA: TGCGCCAGCAACAGGGGCAGGCCCCCCTACGAGCAGTACTTC.

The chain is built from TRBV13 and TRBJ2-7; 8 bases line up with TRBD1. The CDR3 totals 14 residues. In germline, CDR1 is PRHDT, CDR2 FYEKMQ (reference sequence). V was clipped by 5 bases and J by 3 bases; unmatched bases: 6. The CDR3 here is CASSPGQGGYEQYF. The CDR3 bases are TGTGCCAGCAGCCCCGGACAGGGAGGCTACGAGCAGTACTTC.

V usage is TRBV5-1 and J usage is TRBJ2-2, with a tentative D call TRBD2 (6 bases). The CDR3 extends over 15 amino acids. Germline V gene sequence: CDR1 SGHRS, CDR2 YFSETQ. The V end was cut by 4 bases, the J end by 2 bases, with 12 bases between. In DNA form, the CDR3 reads TGCGCCAGCAGCCCCGGGGACTTAAACACCGGGGAGCTGTTTTTT. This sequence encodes CASSPGDLNTGELFF.

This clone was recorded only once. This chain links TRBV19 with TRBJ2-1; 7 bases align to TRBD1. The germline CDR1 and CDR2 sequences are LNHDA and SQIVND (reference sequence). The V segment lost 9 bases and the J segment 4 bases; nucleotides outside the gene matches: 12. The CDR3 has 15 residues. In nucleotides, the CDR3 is TGTGCCAGCGGATCGACAGGGAATATTTACAATGAGCAGTTCTTC. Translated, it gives CASGSTGNIYNEQFF.

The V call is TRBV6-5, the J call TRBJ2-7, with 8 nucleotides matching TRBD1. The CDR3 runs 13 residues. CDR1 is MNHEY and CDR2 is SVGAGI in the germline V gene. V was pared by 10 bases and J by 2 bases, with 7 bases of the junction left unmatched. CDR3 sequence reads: CATRQGSTYEQYF. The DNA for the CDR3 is TGTGCCACCCGACAGGGGTCCACCTACGAGCAGTACTTC.

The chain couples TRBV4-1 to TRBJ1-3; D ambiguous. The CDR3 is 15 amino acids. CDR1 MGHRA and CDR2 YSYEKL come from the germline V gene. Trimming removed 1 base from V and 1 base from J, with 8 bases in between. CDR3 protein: CASSQVHLSGNTIYF. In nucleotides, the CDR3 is TGCGCCAGCAGCCAAGTTCACCTATCTGGAAACACCATATATTTT.

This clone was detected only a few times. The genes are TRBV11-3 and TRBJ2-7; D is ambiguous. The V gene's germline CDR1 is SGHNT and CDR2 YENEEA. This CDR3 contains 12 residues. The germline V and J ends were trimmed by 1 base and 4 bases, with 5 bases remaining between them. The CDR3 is CASSLGSYEQYF. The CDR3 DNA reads TGTGCCAGCAGCTTAGGCAGTTACGAGCAGTACTTC.

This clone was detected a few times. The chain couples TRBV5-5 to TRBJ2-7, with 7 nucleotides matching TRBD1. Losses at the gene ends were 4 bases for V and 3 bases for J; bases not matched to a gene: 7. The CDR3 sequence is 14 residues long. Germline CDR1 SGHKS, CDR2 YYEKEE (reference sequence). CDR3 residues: CASSQTGDLYEQYF. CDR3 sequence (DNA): TGTGCCAGCAGCCAAACAGGGGACCTCTACGAGCAGTACTTC.

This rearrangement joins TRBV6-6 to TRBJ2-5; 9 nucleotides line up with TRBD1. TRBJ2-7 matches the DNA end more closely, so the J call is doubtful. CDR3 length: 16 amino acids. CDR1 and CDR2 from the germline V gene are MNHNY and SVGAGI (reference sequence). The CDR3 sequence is CASSLSGTGSSYEQYF. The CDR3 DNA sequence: TGTGCCAGCAGTCTCTCCGGGACAGGGAGCTCCTACGAGCAGTACTTC.

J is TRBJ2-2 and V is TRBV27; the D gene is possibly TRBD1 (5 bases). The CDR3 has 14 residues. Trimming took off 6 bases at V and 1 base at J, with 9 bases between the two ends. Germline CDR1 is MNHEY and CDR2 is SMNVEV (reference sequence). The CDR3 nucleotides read TGTGCCAGCAGGTTGCAGGGGAACACCGGGGAGCTGTTTTTT. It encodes CASRLQGNTGELFF.

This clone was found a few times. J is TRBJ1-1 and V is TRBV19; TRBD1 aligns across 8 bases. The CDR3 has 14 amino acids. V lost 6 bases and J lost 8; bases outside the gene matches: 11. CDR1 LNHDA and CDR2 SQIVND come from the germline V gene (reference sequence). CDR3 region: CASRPTGAAYEAFF. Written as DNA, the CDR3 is TGTGCCAGTAGGCCGACAGGGGCGGCGTACGAAGCTTTCTTT.

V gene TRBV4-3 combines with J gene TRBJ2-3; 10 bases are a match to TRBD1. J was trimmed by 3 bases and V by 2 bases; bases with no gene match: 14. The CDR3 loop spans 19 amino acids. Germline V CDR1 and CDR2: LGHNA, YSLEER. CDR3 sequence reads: CASSQMPSGTGVRTDTQYF. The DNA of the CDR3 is TGCGCCAGCAGCCAAATGCCTTCCGGGACAGGGGTCCGTACAGATACGCAGTATTTT.

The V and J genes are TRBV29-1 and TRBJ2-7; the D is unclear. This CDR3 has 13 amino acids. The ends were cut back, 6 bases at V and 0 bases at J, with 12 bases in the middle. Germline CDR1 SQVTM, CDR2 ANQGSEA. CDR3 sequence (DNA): TGCAGCGTCGCCCTCCAGGCCTCCTACGAGCAGTACTTC. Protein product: CSVALQASYEQYF.

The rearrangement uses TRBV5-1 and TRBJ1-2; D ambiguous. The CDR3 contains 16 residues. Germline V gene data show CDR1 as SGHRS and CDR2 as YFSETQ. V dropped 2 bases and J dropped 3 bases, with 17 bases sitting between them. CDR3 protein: CASSFSGGEFDYGYTF. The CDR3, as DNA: TGCGCCAGCAGCTTCTCCGGCGGAGAGTTTGACTATGGCTACACCTTC.

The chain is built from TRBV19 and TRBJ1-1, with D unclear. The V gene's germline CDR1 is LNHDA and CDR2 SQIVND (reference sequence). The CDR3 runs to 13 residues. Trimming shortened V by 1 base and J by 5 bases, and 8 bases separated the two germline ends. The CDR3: CASSIVQMTEAFF. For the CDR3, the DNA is TGTGCCAGTAGTATAGTCCAGATGACTGAAGCTTTCTTT.

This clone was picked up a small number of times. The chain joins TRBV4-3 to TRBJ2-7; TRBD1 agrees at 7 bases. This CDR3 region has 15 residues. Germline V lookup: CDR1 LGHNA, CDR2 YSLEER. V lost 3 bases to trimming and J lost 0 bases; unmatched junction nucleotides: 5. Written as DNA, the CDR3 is TGCGCCAGCAGCCACAGACAGGGTAGCTCCTACGAGCAGTACTTC. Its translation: CASSHRQGSSYEQYF.

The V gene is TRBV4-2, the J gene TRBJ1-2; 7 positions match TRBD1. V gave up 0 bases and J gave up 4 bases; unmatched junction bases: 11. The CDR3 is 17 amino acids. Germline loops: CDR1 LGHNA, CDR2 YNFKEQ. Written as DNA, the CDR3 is TGTGCCAGCAGCCAAGAAGGAGGGCGGACAGGCCTCTATGGCTACACCTTC. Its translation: CASSQEGGRTGLYGYTF.

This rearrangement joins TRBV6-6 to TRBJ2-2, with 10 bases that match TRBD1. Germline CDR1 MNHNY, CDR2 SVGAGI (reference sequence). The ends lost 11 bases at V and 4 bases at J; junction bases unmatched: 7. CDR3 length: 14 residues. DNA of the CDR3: TGTGCCGGGCGGACAGGGGGAGTCACCGGGGAGCTGTTTTTT. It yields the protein CAGRTGGVTGELFF.

CDR3 protein: CATERGGYEQYF. CDR3 DNA: TGTGCCACCGAGCGGGGGGGCTACGAGCAGTACTTC. V and J are TRBV11-3 and TRBJ2-7; TRBD2 matches at 10 bases. The CDR3 length is 12 residues. The germline gives CDR1 SGHNT, CDR2 YENEEA. The trim removed 10 bases at V and 3 bases at J, leaving 3 bases unmatched.

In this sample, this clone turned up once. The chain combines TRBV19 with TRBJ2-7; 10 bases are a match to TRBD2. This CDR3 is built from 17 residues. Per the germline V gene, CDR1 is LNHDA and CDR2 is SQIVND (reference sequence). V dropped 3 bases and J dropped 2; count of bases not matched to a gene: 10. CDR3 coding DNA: TGTGCCAGTAGTATCCGGCTAGCGGGGGCGCTTGCCTACGAGCAGTACTTC. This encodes CASSIRLAGALAYEQYF. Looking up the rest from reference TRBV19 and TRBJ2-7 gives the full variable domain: DGGITQSPKYLFRKEGQNVTLSCEQNLNHDAMYWYRQDPGQGLRLIYYSQIVNDFQKGDIAEGYSVSREKKESFPLTVTSAQKNPTAFYLCASSIRLAGALAYEQYFGPGTRLTVT.

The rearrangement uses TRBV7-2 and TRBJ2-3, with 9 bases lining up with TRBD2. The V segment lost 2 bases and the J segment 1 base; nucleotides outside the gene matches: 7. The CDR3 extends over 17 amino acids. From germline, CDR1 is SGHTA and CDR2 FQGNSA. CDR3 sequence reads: CASSLSASGAGTDTQYF. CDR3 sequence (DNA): TGTGCCAGCAGCTTATCAGCTAGCGGGGCCGGCACAGATACGCAGTATTTT.

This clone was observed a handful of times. The CDR3 nucleotides read TGTGCCAGCAATGCGTTTGGGGGGACTGAAGCTTTCTTT. Residues: CASNAFGGTEAFF. The rearrangement joins TRBV27 to TRBJ1-1, with a possible D match to TRBD1 (5 bases). This CDR3 has 13 residues. CDR1 MNHEY and CDR2 SMNVEV come from the germline V gene (reference sequence). Trimming stripped 7 bases from V and 5 bases from J, with 14 bases between.